This T cell receptor (beta chain) was obtained from a study of blood T cell repertoires in COVID-19. Only in-frame clones appear in the TCRdb table, and some are missing; sequencing was by immunoSEQ multiplex PCR. This repertoire shows about 140,000 clones, approximately 86% found once; its top ten account for roughly 6.2%. Assignments of participants to cohorts depended upon their own reported clinical history. The CDR3 covers 11 residues. V was pared by 3 bases and J by 7 bases, with 7 bases between. Specimen: PBMCs or T cells enriched from blood (not recorded which). The sequence came from a woman in her forties who had recovered from COVID-19. This rearrangement joins TRBV12-3 or TRBV12-4 to TRBJ2-7, with TRBD2 as a possible D gene (6 bases). CDR3 in DNA: TGTGCCAGCAGTTTTAGCGGAGAGCAGTACTTC. It specifies CASSFSGEQYF.